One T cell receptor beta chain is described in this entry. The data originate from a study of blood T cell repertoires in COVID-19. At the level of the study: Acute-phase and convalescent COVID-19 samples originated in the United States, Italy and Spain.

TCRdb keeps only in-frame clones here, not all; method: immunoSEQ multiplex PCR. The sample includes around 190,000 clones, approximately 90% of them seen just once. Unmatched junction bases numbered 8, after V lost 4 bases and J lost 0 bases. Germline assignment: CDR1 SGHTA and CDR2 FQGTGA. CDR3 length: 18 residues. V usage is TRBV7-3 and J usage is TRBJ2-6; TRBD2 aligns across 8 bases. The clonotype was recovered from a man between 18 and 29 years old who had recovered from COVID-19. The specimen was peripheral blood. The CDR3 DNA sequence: TGTGCCAGCAGCTCCCCCGGGGGGGGTCCCTCTGGGGCCAACGTCCTGACTTTC. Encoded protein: CASSSPGGGPSGANVLTF.